This record covers a single T cell receptor beta chain. The germline gives CDR1 SGHRS, CDR2 YFSETQ. The CDR3 is made up of 19 amino acids. J was trimmed by 1 base and V by 0 bases; bases with no gene match: 11. The authors prepared the TCRbeta library with unique molecular identifiers. TCRdb analysed the PCR reads with MiXCR anew, one entry per CDR3 protein. The table includes 600,000 to 700,000 distinct CDR3 sequences, about 12% detected once. The data stem from a study of T-cell reconstitution after alpha-beta-depleted transplantation in children. This specimen consisted of PBMCs, obtained before TCRalphabeta/CD19-depleted stem cell transplant. The chain couples TRBV5-1 to TRBJ2-1; 9 bases fit TRBD2. This clonotype was obtained from a girl aged 2-9 years with congenital amegakaryocytic thrombocytopenia, due to receive a stem cell transplant. The CDR3: CASSLGRREGPGSYNEQFF. The CDR3 DNA reads as TGCGCCAGCAGCTTGGGCAGGCGGGAGGGCCCCGGGTCCTACAATGAGCAGTTCTTC.